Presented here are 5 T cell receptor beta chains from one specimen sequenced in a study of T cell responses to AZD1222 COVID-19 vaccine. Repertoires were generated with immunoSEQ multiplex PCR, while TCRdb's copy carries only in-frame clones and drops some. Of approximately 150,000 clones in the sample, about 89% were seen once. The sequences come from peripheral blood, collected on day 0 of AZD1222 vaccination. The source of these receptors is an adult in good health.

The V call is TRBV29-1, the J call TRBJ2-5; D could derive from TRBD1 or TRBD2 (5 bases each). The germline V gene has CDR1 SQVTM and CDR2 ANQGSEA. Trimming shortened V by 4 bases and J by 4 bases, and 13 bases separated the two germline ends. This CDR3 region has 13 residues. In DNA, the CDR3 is TGCAGCGTTGGGGACGGGCCCTCAGAGACCCAGTACTTC. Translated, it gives CSVGDGPSETQYF.

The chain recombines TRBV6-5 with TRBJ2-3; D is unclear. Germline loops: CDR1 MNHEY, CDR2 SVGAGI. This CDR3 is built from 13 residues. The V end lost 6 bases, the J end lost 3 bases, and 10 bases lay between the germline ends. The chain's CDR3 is CASRTVGTDTQYF. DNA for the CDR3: TGTGCCAGCAGGACTGTTGGGACAGATACGCAGTATTTT.

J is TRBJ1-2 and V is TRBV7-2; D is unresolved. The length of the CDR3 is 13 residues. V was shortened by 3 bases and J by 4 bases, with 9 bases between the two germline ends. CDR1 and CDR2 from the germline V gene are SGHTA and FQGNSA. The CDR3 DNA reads TGTGCCAGCAGCTTGCAGGAGGCCTATGGCTACACCTTC. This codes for CASSLQEAYGYTF.

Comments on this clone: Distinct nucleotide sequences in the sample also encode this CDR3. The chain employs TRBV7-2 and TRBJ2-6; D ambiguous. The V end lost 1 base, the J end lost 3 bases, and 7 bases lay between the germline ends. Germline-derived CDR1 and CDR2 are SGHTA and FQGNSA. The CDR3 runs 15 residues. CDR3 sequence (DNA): TGTGCCAGCAGCTTAGGTGTCGGTGGGGCCAACGTCCTGACTTTC. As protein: CASSLGVGGANVLTF.

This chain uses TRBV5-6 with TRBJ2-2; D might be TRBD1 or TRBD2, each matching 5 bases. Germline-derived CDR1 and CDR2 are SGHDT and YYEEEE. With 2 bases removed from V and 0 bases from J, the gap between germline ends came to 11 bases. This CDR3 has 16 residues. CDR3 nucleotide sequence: TGTGCCAGCAGCTTCTATGGGACCTCGAACACCGGGGAGCTGTTTTTT. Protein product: CASSFYGTSNTGELFF.